The rows below give T cell receptor beta chains drawn from one sample of a study of shared T cell receptors in the human thymus. Profiled with immunoSEQ multiplex PCR; TCRdb holds only in-frame clones, not every one. The sample lists hundreds of thousands of clones; around 95% were seen once. The source material was thymocytes. The receptors originated from a human donor. Both conserved end residues are part of each CDR3. The D gene is left open where the match is weak. Some rows have no size entry. The others give once, few or many, or a class for an expanded clone.

once	NA	TRBV19	TRBJ2-1	TGTGCCAGTACCCGATCGGAGGGCTACAATGAGCAGTTCTTC	CASTRSEGYNEQFF
once	TRBD1	TRBV5-1	TRBJ1-2	TGCGCCAGCAGCTTGGGGCTTTTGGACAGGCCAAGTAATGGCTATGGCTACACCTTC	CASSLGLLDRPSNGYGYTF
NA	NA	TRBV4-1	TRBJ2-1	TGCGCCAGCAGCCAAGAATCCGGGTACAATGAGCAGTTCTTC	CASSQESGYNEQFF
NA	NA	TRBV14	TRBJ2-7	TGTGCCAGCAGCCAAGGGAGCGAGCAGTACTTC	CASSQGSEQYF
NA	NA	TRBV30	TRBJ1-2	TGTGCCTGGAGCAGCCAGGGAAACTATGGCTACACCTTC	CAWSSQGNYGYTF
NA	NA	TRBV27	TRBJ2-5	TGTGCCAGCAGTTTATTTTGGTGGGAATCCCGGGAGGAGACCCAGTACTTC	CASSLFWWESREETQYF
NA	TRBD2	TRBV6-1	TRBJ2-5	TGTGCCAGCAGTGGTAGCGGGAGGGAGACCCAGTACTTC	CASSGSGRETQYF
NA	NA	TRBV5-1	TRBJ2-1	TGCGCCAGCGGTAACGGGACCTCCTACAATGAGCAGTTCTTC	CASGNGTSYNEQFF
NA	NA	TRBV28	TRBJ2-5	TGTGCCAGCAGTCTCCACTTGCCCCTTCCCCAGACCCAGTACTTC	CASSLHLPLPQTQYF
NA	TRBD1	TRBV5-1	TRBJ1-4	TGCGCCAGCAGCAAGGACAGGGTATGGGCAACTAATGAAAAACTGTTTTTT	CASSKDRVWATNEKLFF
NA	TRBD2	TRBV5-4	TRBJ2-7	TGTGCCAGCAGCCCTGGACTAGCGGCTTACGAGCAGTACTTC	CASSPGLAAYEQYF
NA	TRBD1	TRBV28	TRBJ1-2	TGTGCCAGCAGTTTAGACAGGGGGGGCTACACCTTC	CASSLDRGGYTF
NA	NA	TRBV5-1	TRBJ1-2	TGCGCCAGCAGCCCGGACCTTAGCCCCCTCTATGGCTACACCTTC	CASSPDLSPLYGYTF
once	TRBD2	TRBV10-3	TRBJ2-7	TGTGCCATCAGTGAGCCCCTGCGGAAACTTAAGGAGCGGGAGGCCTCCTACGAGCAGTACTTC	CAISEPLRKLKEREASYEQYF
NA	TRBD2	TRBV14	TRBJ2-1	TGTGCCAGCAGCCAAGATGCAGGGACTACCTACAATGAGCAGTTCTTC	CASSQDAGTTYNEQFF
NA	NA	TRBV5-1	TRBJ1-1	TGCGCCAGCAGCCACCAAGGGAGAAACACTGAAGCTTTCTTT	CASSHQGRNTEAFF
NA	NA	TRBV7-9	TRBJ1-1	TGTGCCAGCAGACAGAAAGTAAAGGGGTCGAACACTGAAGCTTTCTTT	CASRQKVKGSNTEAFF
NA	TRBD2	TRBV9	TRBJ2-7	TGTGCCAGCAGCCTACGCACGACTAGCGGGAGTACCGACGAGCAGTACTTC	CASSLRTTSGSTDEQYF
NA	NA	TRBV6-4	TRBJ2-3	TGTGCCAGCAGGCCCGACATGGCCGAGGGCCTCACAGATACGCAGTATTTT	CASRPDMAEGLTDTQYF
NA	NA	TRBV28	TRBJ1-5	TGTGCCAGCAGTTTTATCGCAGGGGAGCCTCCGCGGGGTCAGCCCCAGCATTTT	CASSFIAGEPPRGQPQHF
NA	NA	TRBV6-1	TRBJ1-3	TGTGCCAGCAGTGAAGCGCCTGACCCTGGAAACACCATATATTTT	CASSEAPDPGNTIYF
once	TRBD2	TRBV12-5	TRBJ2-1	TGTGCTAGTGGCTCCGGGACTAGTAATAGGAATGAGCAGTTCTTC	CASGSGTSNRNEQFF
NA	NA	TRBV5-1	TRBJ2-5	TGCGCCAGCAGCTTGCAGGAGACCCAGTACTTC	CASSLQETQYF
NA	NA	TRBV11-2	TRBJ1-5	TGTGCCAGCAGCTTAAGGGGAGTGGGGCAGGGAAATCAGCCCCAGCATTTT	CASSLRGVGQGNQPQHF
NA	NA	TRBV9	TRBJ2-2	TGTGCCAGCAGCGTAAGTCCCCTTAGCGGCACCGGGGAGCTGTTTTTT	CASSVSPLSGTGELFF
once	NA	TRBV27	TRBJ2-5	TGTGCCAGCAGTTTACGGGACTTGCGGGGGACCCAGTACTTC	CASSLRDLRGTQYF
NA	NA	TRBV5-1	TRBJ1-1	TGCGCCAGCACGAGCGGTTGGCAGTCGGACACTGAAGCTTTCTTT	CASTSGWQSDTEAFF
NA	NA	TRBV5-4	TRBJ1-2	TGTGCCAGCAGCCCCGCCCCGCCAATCTATGGCTACACCTTC	CASSPAPPIYGYTF
NA	TRBD1	TRBV14	TRBJ2-1	TGTGCCAGCAGCCAAACGACAGGGGTCCCCTACAATGAGCAGTTCTTC	CASSQTTGVPYNEQFF
NA	TRBD2	TRBV5-5	TRBJ2-4	TGTGCCAGCAGCCCCTGCCGGACTAGCGGGACGGGAAACATTCAGTACTTC	CASSPCRTSGTGNIQYF
NA	NA	TRBV18	TRBJ1-2	TGTGCCAGCTCACCGACGGACCCAACCGTAGACTATGGCTACACCTTC	CASSPTDPTVDYGYTF
NA	NA	TRBV19	TRBJ1-4	TGTGCCAGTAGTACCCCGACATTTGCAACTAATGAAAAACTGTTTTTT	CASSTPTFATNEKLFF
NA	NA	TRBV5-1	TRBJ2-7	TGCGCCAGCAGCCAGGCACGGGACCAACGGCAAGCCCTCAGTATTCCCCTCTACGAGCAGTACTTC	CASSQARDQRQALSIPLYEQYF
NA	TRBD1	TRBV5-6	TRBJ2-1	TGTGCCAGCAGCAGGGACAGAAGGTTGAATGAGCAGTTCTTC	CASSRDRRLNEQFF
NA	NA	TRBV7-9	TRBJ1-1	TGTGCCAGCAGCCCGCGAGGGCACCTGAACACTGAAGCTTTCTTT	CASSPRGHLNTEAFF
NA	NA	TRBV19	TRBJ1-1	TGTGCCAGTAGGGACGGGTTGAACACTGAAGCTTTCTTT	CASRDGLNTEAFF
NA	TRBD1	TRBV11-2	TRBJ1-5	TGTGCCAGCAGCGCGACTGAGGGGGCGAGCAATCAGCCCCAGCATTTT	CASSATEGASNQPQHF
NA	NA	TRBV5-1	TRBJ2-7	TGCGCCAGCAGCTTGGAATGGGGGCCCCCCTACGAGCAGTACTTC	CASSLEWGPPYEQYF
NA	NA	TRBV6-5	TRBJ2-2	TGTGCCAGCAGTTACTGTGGCCCTTCGAACACCGGGGAGCTGTTTTTT	CASSYCGPSNTGELFF
once	TRBD1	TRBV7-3	TRBJ2-1	TGTGCCAGCAGCTTAACCACAGGGGGCAGGAATGAGCAGTTCTTC	CASSLTTGGRNEQFF
NA	NA	TRBV6-1	TRBJ1-1	TGTGCCAGCAGTTCCTGGGGAAGTATGAACACTGAAGCTTTCTTT	CASSSWGSMNTEAFF
NA	NA	TRBV18	TRBJ1-1	TGTGCCAGCTCCCGAAAAGACGGACACCTGAACACTGAAGCTTTCTTT	CASSRKDGHLNTEAFF
NA	NA	TRBV28	TRBJ1-2	TGTGCCAGCAGTTTAGGGGTAGGGATGGGCTACACCTTC	CASSLGVGMGYTF
once	NA	TRBV28	TRBJ2-3	TGTGCCAGCAGGGGGGGTACAGATACGCAGTATTTT	CASRGGTDTQYF
NA	TRBD2	TRBV28	TRBJ2-1	TGTGCCAGCAGTAGCGGGAGGAGCTCCTACAATGAGCAGTTCTTC	CASSSGRSSYNEQFF
NA	TRBD2	TRBV9	TRBJ2-7	TGTGCCAGCAGCTCAACTAGCGGGAGGGCGTCCGAGCAGTACTTC	CASSSTSGRASEQYF
NA	NA	TRBV5-1	TRBJ2-3	TGCGCCAGCAGCTCCTGTGAGGATGGGGCAACAGATACGCAGTATTTT	CASSSCEDGATDTQYF
NA	TRBD2	TRBV19	TRBJ2-1	TGTGCCAGTGTGGGGCTAGCGGGAGGCAATGAGCAGTTCTTC	CASVGLAGGNEQFF
NA	TRBD2	TRBV7-2	TRBJ2-1	TGTGCCAGCAGCTCTCGGACTAGCGGGAGAGGGGAGCAGTTCTTC	CASSSRTSGRGEQFF
NA	NA	TRBV27	TRBJ1-1	TGTGCCAGCAGTTTATCGCCCCGCCGGACTGAAGCTTTCTTT	CASSLSPRRTEAFF
NA	TRBD1	TRBV7-9	TRBJ2-5	TGTGCCAGCAGCCACCGGACAGGGGGAGAAGAGACCCAGTACTTC	CASSHRTGGEETQYF
NA	NA	TRBV29-1	TRBJ1-1	TGCAGCATCCCCAGAGAGGGATGGAACACTGAAGCTTTCTTT	CSIPREGWNTEAFF
NA	NA	TRBV5-6	TRBJ2-2	TGTGCCAGCAGCTTCGACAGGTTCACCGGGGAGCTGTTTTTT	CASSFDRFTGELFF
few	NA	TRBV7-2	TRBJ1-5	TGTGCCAGCAGTCCGGCCGACAAGGCTCTCAATCAGCCCCAGCATTTT	CASSPADKALNQPQHF
once	NA	TRBV6-5	TRBJ1-3	TGTGCCAGCAGTTACGCAGGGGTAGGAAACACCATATATTTT	CASSYAGVGNTIYF
NA	NA	TRBV5-4	TRBJ2-7	TGTGCCAGCAGCTTGGGTGAAGGGAGGTGGGTCTACGAGCAGTACTTC	CASSLGEGRWVYEQYF
NA	NA	TRBV9	TRBJ1-1	TGTGCCAGCAGCTCCCGGGGGGATGGGACTGAAGCTTTCTTT	CASSSRGDGTEAFF
once	TRBD1	TRBV29-1	TRBJ2-7	TGCAGCGTTCGCCACCGGGACAGGGCGTTCCACGAGCAGTACTTC	CSVRHRDRAFHEQYF
NA	NA	TRBV2	TRBJ2-7	TGTGCCAGCAGTTGGGGGCAAGACTCCTACGAGCAGTACTTC	CASSWGQDSYEQYF
NA	TRBD1	TRBV5-1	TRBJ2-7	TGCGCCAGCAGCCCCGACGATTTGACAGGGGGTGCCTACGAGCAGTACTTC	CASSPDDLTGGAYEQYF